The present TCR beta chain was sequenced within a study of shared clonotypes between healthy human individuals. To note about this clone: Its target is unknown. Other DNA sequences in the same sample also yield this CDR3.

The data were produced by immunoSEQ multiplex PCR, yet TCRdb's version contains in-frame clones alone and is incomplete. The table lists 2.3 million or so clones, over 90% of them singletons. Study-level results: Rarefaction gave evidence that sorted-subset sequencing remained incomplete despite large depth.

The origin of this receptor is a man younger than 35 in good health. Some clones in this sample may be carry-over from other donors' samples. Sequencing used naive CD4+ T cells from PBMCs. Subset specified: CD45RA+ positively selected.

Here the CDR3 reads CASSQDLNQPQHF. The CDR3 DNA reads as TGCGCCAGCAGCCAAGACCTCAATCAGCCCCAGCATTTT. V and J are TRBV4-3 and TRBJ1-5; D remains unclear. V was pared by 0 bases and J by 3 bases, with 3 bases between. CDR1 LGHNA and CDR2 YSLEER come from the germline V gene. This CDR3 has 13 amino acids.